This TCR beta chain was documented in a study of T and B cells in COVID-19 patients. About the study: COVID-19 patients gave peripheral blood either during active infection or after recovery. Of some 21 active-infection patients, 15 to 19 carried comorbidities linked to unfavorable COVID-19 outcome.

Per germline, CDR1 SQVTM and CDR2 ANQGSEA. Trimming stripped 4 bases from V and 6 bases from J, with 7 bases between. The CDR3 has 11 amino acids. Multiplex PCR with BIOMED2 TRB-A/B primer pools amplified TRB rearrangements. TCRdb re-called the multiplex PCR reads with MiXCR, one entry per CDR3 protein. The table shows approximately 17,000 distinct CDR3 sequences, with under 30% occurring only once. On this clonotype itself: Its antigen remains unidentified.

TRB was amplified from about 250-500 ng of blood genomic DNA. Study findings and constraints: No sequencing was yet done of CD4+, regulatory or CD8+ subsets, or of SARS-CoV-2-responsive or tetramer+ sorted cells. The recovered cohort had approximately 2,000 exclusive TCR clusters, including 25 to 35 low generation probability clusters.

The sequenced material came from blood. The chain links TRBV29-1 to TRBJ2-1, with D perhaps matching TRBD2 (6 bases). The TCR sequence derives from a human donor who had recovered from COVID-19. The chain's CDR3 is CSVGAGNEQFF. The CDR3, as DNA: TGCAGCGTTGGAGCGGGCAATGAGCAGTTCTTC.